The 23 T cell receptor beta chains in this list originate from one sample, sequenced in a study of T cells in Graves' hyperthyroidism and ophthalmopathy. Amplification yielded TCR beta CDR3 regions, with RNA transcripts as the source. An initial round of RT-PCR targeting the TCR CDR3 relied on the HTBI primer set. TCRdb processed the multiplex PCR reads anew with MiXCR; each CDR3 protein has one entry. The repertoire holds around 520,000 distinct CDR3 sequences, with roughly 24% as singletons. The sequencing sample was made of blood. These receptors originate from a woman aged 25 to 39 with Graves' ophthalmopathy.

This clonotype was detected ten times or more. The chain has TRBV20-1 and TRBJ2-5; D remains unclear. CDR1 and CDR2 (germline): DFQATT, SNEGSKA (reference sequence). V lost 2 bases to trimming and J lost 0 bases, with 7 bases between them. This CDR3 has 13 amino acids. The CDR3 nucleotides are TGCAGTGCTAGAATGAGGTACCAAGAGACCCAGTACTTC. Translated: CSARMRYQETQYF.

This chain joins TRBV4-2 and TRBJ2-7; 11 bases are a match to TRBD2. V shed 4 bases and J 5 bases; nucleotides not matched to a gene: 10. CDR1 LGHNA and CDR2 YNFKEQ come from the germline V gene. The CDR3 loop spans 16 amino acids. The CDR3 region has the DNA TGTGCCAGCAGCCCCGGGGCTAGCGGGGGGATTCACGAGCAGTACTTC. Amino acids: CASSPGASGGIHEQYF.

This clonotype was seen repeatedly, ten times or more. V and J are TRBV18 and TRBJ1-2; 7 nucleotides agree with TRBD1. Germline values: CDR1 KGHSH, CDR2 LQKENI. There are 16 residues in the CDR3. V trimming: 1 base; J trimming: 6 bases; junction bases outside the gene matches: 11. The CDR3 DNA reads as TGTGCCAGCTCACCACGGCGCGACCGGGACAGTCATGGCTACACCTTC. Its translation is CASSPRRDRDSHGYTF.

This clonotype was picked up many times. The rearrangement joins TRBV10-3 to TRBJ1-2, with D possibly matching TRBD1 (6 bases). This CDR3 has 12 amino acids. V lost 8 bases, J lost 5 bases, and 12 bases lay in between. Germline values: CDR1 ENHRY, CDR2 SYGVKD. Here the CDR3 DNA reads TGTGCCATCTACAGGGTAGTTTATGGCTACACCTTC. It encodes CAIYRVVYGYTF.

This clonotype was seen ten or more times. The J gene is TRBJ2-2, the V gene TRBV25-1; TRBD2 aligns across 11 bases. Germline V CDR1 and CDR2: MGHDK, SYGVNS. The CDR3 has 17 amino acids. Trimming took 2 bases from V and 3 from J; bases not matched to a gene: 5. The CDR3 is CASSELAGGPHTGELFF. The CDR3 DNA sequence: TGTGCCAGCAGTGAACTAGCGGGGGGCCCACACACCGGGGAGCTGTTTTTT.

This clonotype was counted many times. This chain links TRBV27 with TRBJ1-5; perhaps TRBD1 as D (5 bases). The CDR3 loop spans 18 amino acids. Germline V gene data show CDR1 as MNHEY and CDR2 as SMNVEV (reference sequence). The V end lost 5 bases, the J end lost 7 bases, and 27 bases lay between the germline ends. The chain's CDR3 is CASSPLDTPTWNGQPQHF. The CDR3 DNA is TGTGCCAGCAGTCCGCTGGACACCCCCACCTGGAATGGGCAGCCCCAGCATTTT.

This clonotype was detected only a few times. This sequence joins TRBV12-3 or TRBV12-4 and TRBJ1-1; D call uncertain. CDR3 length equals 14 residues. V shed 4 bases and J shed 2 bases, with 11 bases lying between them. The CDR3 DNA follows: TGTGCCAGCAGTTCACCGATTGGAAACACTGAAGCTTTCTTT. Translation gives CASSSPIGNTEAFF.

This chain uses TRBV12-3 or TRBV12-4 with TRBJ1-1, with D unclear. The V and J ends lost 7 bases and 4 bases respectively, with 10 bases between them. The CDR3 is 12 amino acids. Here the CDR3 DNA reads TGTGCCAGCAAGGAAGGGAGCACTGAAGCTTTCTTT. It specifies CASKEGSTEAFF.

This clonotype appeared many times. The junction departs from the called germline gene at one end, perhaps through a read error. The V and J genes are TRBV29-1 and TRBJ1-1; weak D call: TRBD1 (5 bases). The CDR3 length is 11 residues. Germline V gene lookup returns CDR1 SQVTM and CDR2 ANQGSEA. CDR3 sequence: CSVVKGTVCHF. DNA of the CDR3: TGCAGCGTTGTTAAAGGGACGGTGTGTCACTTT.

The table lists this clonotype with a few counts. J is TRBJ2-5 and V is TRBV28; D unresolved. V gave up 11 bases and J gave up 4 bases, with 17 bases separating them. Germline V gene data show CDR1 as MDHEN and CDR2 as SYDVKM. CDR3 length: 13 residues. For the CDR3, the DNA is TGTGCCTGGAGCCCCCTCCCCCGAGAGACCCAGTACTTC. Translated: CAWSPLPRETQYF. Looking up the rest from reference TRBV28 and TRBJ2-5 gives the full variable domain: DVKVTQSSRYLVKRTGEKVFLECVQDMDHENMFWYRQDPGLGLRLIYFSYDVKMKEKGDIPEGYSVSREKKERFSLILESASTNQTSMYLCAWSPLPRETQYFGPGTRLLVL.

This clonotype was detected a few times. The genes are TRBV28 and TRBJ2-5, with 7 bases lining up with TRBD1. There are 15 residues in the CDR3. Germline V gives CDR1 MDHEN, CDR2 SYDVKM. V shed 1 base and J 4 bases; nucleotides not matched to a gene: 6. DNA of the CDR3: TGTGCCAGCAGTTTATTAGGGGGCGCCGGAGAGACCCAGTACTTC. This sequence encodes CASSLLGGAGETQYF.

In its sample, this clonotype was seen many times. The V call is TRBV7-9, the J call TRBJ2-5; no clear D gene. CDR1 and CDR2 (germline): SEHNR, FQNEAQ (reference sequence). The V end was cut by 4 bases, the J end by 0 bases, with 9 bases between. The CDR3 length is 14 residues. DNA of the CDR3: TGTGCCAGCAGCTCCGACGGGTACCAAGAGACCCAGTACTTC. Its protein is CASSSDGYQETQYF.

The V call is TRBV18, the J call TRBJ1-2, with TRBD1 matching over 7 bases. V was pared by 3 bases and J by 12 bases, with 7 bases of the junction left unmatched. This CDR3 region has 12 residues. Germline assignment: CDR1 KGHSH and CDR2 LQKENI. This CDR3 reads CASSPMTGLHTF. The CDR3 nucleotides read TGTGCCAGCTCACCTATGACAGGGTTACACACCTTC.

This clonotype was found many times. The chain recombines TRBV27 with TRBJ1-1; D is unresolved. V was cut by 5 bases and J by 3 bases, with 7 bases left in between. The V gene's germline CDR1 is MNHEY and CDR2 SMNVEV (reference sequence). There are 12 residues in the CDR3. Here the CDR3 DNA reads TGTGCCAGCAGTACGAGGGACACTGAAGCTTTCTTT. Translation gives CASSTRDTEAFF.

This clonotype has a handful of counts. A clone one base away is much larger, so this may be a read error. The chain is built from TRBV7-8 and TRBJ1-5, with D possibly matching TRBD1 (5 bases). The CDR3 runs to 15 residues. Per germline, CDR1 SGHVS and CDR2 FQNEAQ. This CDR3 reads CTSSLDRGEHQPQHF. The CDR3 DNA reads TGTACCAGCAGCCTGGACCGGGGGGAGCATCAGCCCCAGCATTTT.

This clonotype was counted at least ten times. This chain links TRBV5-1 with TRBJ1-5; no firm D call. Trimming cost V 7 bases and J 6 bases, with 11 bases left between them. In germline, CDR1 is SGHRS, CDR2 YFSETQ. The CDR3 runs 12 residues. CDR3 residues: CASPISCQPQHF. CDR3 in DNA: TGCGCCAGCCCGATTTCTTGTCAGCCCCAGCATTTT.

Note on this clonotype: One end of the junction does not line up with germline, which may come from a read error. The V and J genes are TRBV3-1 and TRBJ1-3; D is possibly TRBD1 (5 bases). The CDR3 runs 14 residues. Per germline, CDR1 LGHDT and CDR2 YNNKEL (reference sequence). CDR3 nucleotide sequence: TGTGCCAGCAGCCTGGACACCTCTGGAAACACCGTATATTTT. Amino acid sequence: CASSLDTSGNTVYF.

In this sample, this clonotype turned up many times. V gene TRBV3-1 combines with J gene TRBJ1-1, with D uncertain. Germline values: CDR1 LGHDT, CDR2 YNNKEL (reference sequence). The CDR3 runs 14 residues. Trimming removed 1 base from V and 3 bases from J, with 9 bases in between. The CDR3 region is CASSQGGWDTEAFF. The CDR3 coding sequence is TGTGCCAGCAGCCAAGGAGGGTGGGACACTGAAGCTTTCTTT.

This clonotype was recorded many times. The genes are TRBV11-1 and TRBJ2-7, with D possibly matching TRBD1 (6 bases). V shed 3 bases and J shed 6 bases, with 12 bases lying between them. Per germline, CDR1 SGHAT and CDR2 FQDESV (reference sequence). CDR3 length equals 13 residues. CDR3 nucleotide sequence: TGTGCCAGCAGCTTCACAGGGAAGCTCGAGCAGTACTTC. Amino acid sequence: CASSFTGKLEQYF.

This clonotype was found once. V and J are TRBV6-1 and TRBJ2-7; 8 nucleotides align to TRBD1. Losses at the gene ends were 7 bases for V and 10 bases for J; bases not matched to a gene: 12. There are 13 residues in the CDR3. Germline CDR1 is MNHNS and CDR2 is SASEGT. The CDR3, as DNA: TGTGCCAGCACCATACTTTCCGGACAGGGTCAGTACTTC. Protein: CASTILSGQGQYF.

Many counts were recorded for this clonotype. V is TRBV7-2 and J is TRBJ1-1, with D uncertain. Germline loops: CDR1 SGHTA, CDR2 FQGNSA. This CDR3 contains 12 residues. Trimming took off 1 base at V and 9 bases at J, with 9 bases between the two ends. DNA of the CDR3: TGTGCCAGCAGCTTAGAAGGTTTAAAAGCTTTCTTT. Translating gives CASSLEGLKAFF.

This clonotype was counted a few times. This chain connects TRBV27 to TRBJ1-5; TRBD1 aligns across 7 bases. Germline V CDR1 and CDR2: MNHEY, SMNVEV (reference sequence). V trimming: 6 bases; J trimming: 4 bases; junction bases outside the gene matches: 12. This CDR3 contains 16 residues. This chain's CDR3 is CASRPNIGTDNQPQHF. CDR3 nucleotides: TGTGCCAGCAGACCCAATATTGGGACAGATAATCAGCCCCAGCATTTT.

This chain links TRBV24-1 with TRBJ1-2; 7 nucleotides match TRBD1. Germline assignment: CDR1 KGHDR and CDR2 SFDVKD. The CDR3 extends over 14 amino acids. V gave up 4 bases and J gave up 5 bases; unmatched junction bases: 6. The CDR3 sequence: CATSDQGQPYGYTF. For the CDR3, the DNA is TGTGCCACCAGTGACCAGGGACAGCCGTATGGCTACACCTTC.